This T cell receptor beta chain is from a study of T cell repertoires in cytomegalovirus infection. Study-wide results and limits: HLA-C-restricted TCR beta clonotypes specific for CMV led the ex vivo response.

One entry per CDR3 protein, called by TCRdb with MiXCR from the reads. The data hold 160,000 or so distinct CDR3 sequences, with roughly 22% observed a single time. Looked up from germline, CDR1 is MNHEY and CDR2 is SVGAGI. With 2 bases removed from V and 2 bases from J, the gap between germline ends came to 12 bases. The CDR3 extends over 16 amino acids. Comment on this clonotype: No antigen is known for it.

The chain combines TRBV6-5 with TRBJ1-4, with D possibly matching TRBD1 (6 bases). This receptor was obtained from a human donor in good health (CMV status not recorded). Some clones in this sample may be carry-over from other donors' samples. Sequencing was performed on CD8+ T cells from cultured PBMCs, taken from culture after CMV antigen stimulation. Here the CDR3 DNA reads TGTGCCAGCAGTTACAACCTCGACAGGACTAATGAAAAACTGTTTTTT. Protein sequence: CASSYNLDRTNEKLFF.